This T cell receptor beta chain comes out of a study of blood T cell repertoires in COVID-19. Authors' processing steps: Quantification of nucleated cells was approximated via reference gene primer amplification. Sequencing used immunoSEQ multiplex PCR; TCRdb keeps in-frame clones, though not all of them. V, J and clone size were drawn from that table, and D and trimming were deduced from the DNA. The sample consists of approximately 270,000 clones, 75% to 90% of them appearing once. This clonotype was obtained from a woman aged 30 to 39 with acute COVID-19. Sequencing used PBMCs or T cells enriched from blood (not recorded which).

The CDR3 loop is CASSLDRIANTGELFF. In DNA form, the CDR3 reads TGTGCCAGCTCACTAGACAGGATCGCAAACACCGGGGAGCTGTTTTTT. The J gene is TRBJ2-2, the V gene TRBV18, with D possibly TRBD1 on 6 matching bases. Germline lookup yields CDR1 KGHSH and CDR2 LQKENI. This CDR3 is 16 amino acids long. V dropped 4 bases and J dropped 2 bases, with 14 bases sitting between them.